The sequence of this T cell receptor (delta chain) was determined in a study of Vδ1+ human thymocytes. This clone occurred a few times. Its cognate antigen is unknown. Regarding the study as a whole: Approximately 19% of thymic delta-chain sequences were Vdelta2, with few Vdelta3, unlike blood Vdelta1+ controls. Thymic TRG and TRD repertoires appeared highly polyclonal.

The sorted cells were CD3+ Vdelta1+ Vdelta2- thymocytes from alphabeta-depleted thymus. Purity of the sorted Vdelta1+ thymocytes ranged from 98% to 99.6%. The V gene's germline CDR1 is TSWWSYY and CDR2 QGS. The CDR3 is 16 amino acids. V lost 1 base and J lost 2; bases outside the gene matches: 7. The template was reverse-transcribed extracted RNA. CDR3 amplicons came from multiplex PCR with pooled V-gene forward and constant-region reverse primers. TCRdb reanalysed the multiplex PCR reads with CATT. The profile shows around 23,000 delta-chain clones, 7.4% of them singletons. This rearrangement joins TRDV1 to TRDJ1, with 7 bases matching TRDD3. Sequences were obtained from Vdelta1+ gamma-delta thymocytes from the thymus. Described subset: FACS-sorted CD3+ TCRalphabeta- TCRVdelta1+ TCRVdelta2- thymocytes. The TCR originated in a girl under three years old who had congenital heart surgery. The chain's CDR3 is CALGEPRDTGTDKLIF. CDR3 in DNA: TGTGCTCTTGGGGAACCGAGGGATACTGGGACCGATAAACTCATCTTT.